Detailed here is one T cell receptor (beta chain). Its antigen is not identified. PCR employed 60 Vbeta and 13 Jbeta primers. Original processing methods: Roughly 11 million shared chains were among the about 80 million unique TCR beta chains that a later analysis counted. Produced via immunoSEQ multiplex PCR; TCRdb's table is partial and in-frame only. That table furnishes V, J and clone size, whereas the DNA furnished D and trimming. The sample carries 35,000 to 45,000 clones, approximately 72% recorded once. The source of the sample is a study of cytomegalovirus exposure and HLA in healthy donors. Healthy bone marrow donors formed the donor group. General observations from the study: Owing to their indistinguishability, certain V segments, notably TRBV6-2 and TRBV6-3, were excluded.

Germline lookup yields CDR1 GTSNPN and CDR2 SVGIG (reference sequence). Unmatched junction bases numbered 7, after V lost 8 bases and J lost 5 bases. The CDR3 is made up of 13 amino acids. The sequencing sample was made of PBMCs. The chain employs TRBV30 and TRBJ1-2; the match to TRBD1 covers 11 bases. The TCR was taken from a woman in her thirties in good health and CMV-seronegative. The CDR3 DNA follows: TGTGCCCTAGAGGGGACAGGGGGTTATGGCTACACCTTC. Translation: CALEGTGGYGYTF.